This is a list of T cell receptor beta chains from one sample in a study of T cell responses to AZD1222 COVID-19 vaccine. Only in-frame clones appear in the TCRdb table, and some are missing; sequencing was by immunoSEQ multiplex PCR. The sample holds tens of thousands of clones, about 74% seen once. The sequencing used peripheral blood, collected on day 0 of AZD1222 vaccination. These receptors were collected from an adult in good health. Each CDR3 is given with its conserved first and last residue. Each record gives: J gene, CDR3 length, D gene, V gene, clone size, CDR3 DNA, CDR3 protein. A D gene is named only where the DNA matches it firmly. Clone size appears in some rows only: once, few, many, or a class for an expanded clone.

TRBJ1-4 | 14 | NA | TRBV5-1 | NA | TGCGCCAGCAGCTTGGAGGGACATAATGAAAAACTGTTTTTT | CASSLEGHNEKLFF
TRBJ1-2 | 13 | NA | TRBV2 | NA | TGTGCCAGCAGTATGACAGGTCTCTATGGCTACACCTTC | CASSMTGLYGYTF
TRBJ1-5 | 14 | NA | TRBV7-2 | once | TGTGCCAGCAGCATCCAGGGAGGGGGTCAGCCCCAGCATTTT | CASSIQGGGQPQHF
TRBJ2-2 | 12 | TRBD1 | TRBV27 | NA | TGTGCCAGCGGGACAGATACCGGGGAGCTGTTTTTT | CASGTDTGELFF
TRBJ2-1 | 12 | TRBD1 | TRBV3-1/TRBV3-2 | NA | TGTGCCAGCAGCCAATCTGACAGGGTTCCGTTCTTC | CASSQSDRVPFF
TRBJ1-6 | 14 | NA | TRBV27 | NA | TGTGCCAGCAGCCAGACGGCTTATAATTCACCCCTCCACTTT | CASSQTAYNSPLHF
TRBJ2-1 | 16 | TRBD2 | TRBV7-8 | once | TGTGCCAGCAGCTTACGGACTAGCGGGCCTTACAATGAGCAGTTCTTC | CASSLRTSGPYNEQFF
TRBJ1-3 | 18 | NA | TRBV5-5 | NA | TGTGCCAGCAGCTTGGCCACCCGACCGAGCTACTCTGGAAACACCATATATTTT | CASSLATRPSYSGNTIYF
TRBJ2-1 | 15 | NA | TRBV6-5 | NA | TGTGCCAGCAGTTCCCACGACACGGCCCGAGTTCGGCAGTTCTTC | CASSSHDTARVRQFF
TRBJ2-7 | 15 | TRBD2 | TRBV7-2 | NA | TGTGCCAGCAGCTTAGCGGGTGGTAGCGGGGGTGAGCAGTACTTC | CASSLAGGSGGEQYF
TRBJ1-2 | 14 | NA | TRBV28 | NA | TGTGCCAGCAGTTTGGCCGGGACGGCCTCGGGCTACACCTTC | CASSLAGTASGYTF
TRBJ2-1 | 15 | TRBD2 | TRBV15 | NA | TGTGCCACCAGCAGGGCTAGCGGGGGGTCGAATGAGCAGTTCTTC | CATSRASGGSNEQFF
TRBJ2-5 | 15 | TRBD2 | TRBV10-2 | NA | TGCGCCAGCAAGGAAGGTAGCGGGAGCGGTGTGACCCAGTACTTC | CASKEGSGSGVTQYF
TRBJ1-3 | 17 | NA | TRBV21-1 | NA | TGTGCCAGCAGCAAATGTACTCCGGGGTCGGGAGGAAACACCATATATTTT | CASSKCTPGSGGNTIYF
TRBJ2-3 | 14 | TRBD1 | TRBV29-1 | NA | TGCAGCGTTGGGACAGGATCCAGTCGAGATACGCAGTATTTT | CSVGTGSSRDTQYF
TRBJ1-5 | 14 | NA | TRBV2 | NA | TGTGCCAGCAGTAAACAGGGACCCAATCAGCCCCAGCATTTT | CASSKQGPNQPQHF
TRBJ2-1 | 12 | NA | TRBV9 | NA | TGTGCCAGCAGCGTAGCTCTGGGTGAGCAGTTCTTC | CASSVALGEQFF
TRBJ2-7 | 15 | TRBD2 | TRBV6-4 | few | TGTGCCAGCAGTGAACTAGCGGGAGGGTCCAACGAGCAGTACTTC | CASSELAGGSNEQYF
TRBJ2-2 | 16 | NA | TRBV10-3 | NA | TGTGCCATCAGTGAGTGGGGGGGCCCAAACACCGGGGAGCTGTTTTTT | CAISEWGGPNTGELFF
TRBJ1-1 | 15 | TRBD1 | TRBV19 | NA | TGTGCCAGTAGTGGGACAGGGGGCGCGTCGACTGAAGCTTTCTTT | CASSGTGGASTEAFF